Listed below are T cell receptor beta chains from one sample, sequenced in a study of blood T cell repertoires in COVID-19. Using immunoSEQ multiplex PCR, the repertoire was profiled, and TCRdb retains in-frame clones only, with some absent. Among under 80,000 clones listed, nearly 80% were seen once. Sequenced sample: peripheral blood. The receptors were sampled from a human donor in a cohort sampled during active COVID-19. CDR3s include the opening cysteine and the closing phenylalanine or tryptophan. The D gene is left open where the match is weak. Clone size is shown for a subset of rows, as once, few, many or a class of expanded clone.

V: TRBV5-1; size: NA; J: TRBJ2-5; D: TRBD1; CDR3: CASSTRQGGETQYF; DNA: TGCGCCAGCAGCACTCGACAGGGCGGGGAGACCCAGTACTTC
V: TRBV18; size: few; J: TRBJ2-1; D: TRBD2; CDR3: CASREGTSSYNEQFF; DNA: TGTGCCAGCCGAGAAGGGACTAGCTCCTACAATGAGCAGTTCTTC
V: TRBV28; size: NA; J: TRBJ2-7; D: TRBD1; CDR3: CATRVLAGGKEQYF; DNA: TGTGCCACGCGAGTTTTGGCAGGGGGAAAGGAGCAGTACTTC
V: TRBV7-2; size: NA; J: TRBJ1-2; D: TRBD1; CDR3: CASSSQGAGKYGYTF; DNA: TGTGCCAGCAGCTCTCAGGGGGCCGGGAAGTATGGCTACACCTTC
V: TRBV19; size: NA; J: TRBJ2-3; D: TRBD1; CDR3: CASSDREADTQYF; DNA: TGTGCCAGTAGTGACAGGGAAGCAGATACGCAGTATTTT
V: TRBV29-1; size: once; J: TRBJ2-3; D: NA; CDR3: CSVEGQETDTQYF; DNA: TGCAGCGTTGAAGGACAGGAAACAGATACGCAGTATTTT
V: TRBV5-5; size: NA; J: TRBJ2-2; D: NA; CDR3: CASSLTQNTGELFF; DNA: TGTGCCAGCAGCTTGACACAGAACACCGGGGAGCTGTTTTTT
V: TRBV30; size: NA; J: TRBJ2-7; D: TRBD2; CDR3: CAWSGLAGGHEQYF; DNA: TGTGCCTGGAGTGGGCTAGCGGGGGGCCACGAGCAGTACTTC
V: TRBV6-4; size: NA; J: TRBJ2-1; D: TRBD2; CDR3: CASSGELAGEQFF; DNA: TGTGCCAGCAGTGGCGAGCTAGCGGGAGAGCAGTTCTTC
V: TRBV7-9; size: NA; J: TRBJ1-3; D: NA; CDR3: CASSPTGRNTIYF; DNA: TGTGCCAGCAGCCCGACAGGAAGAAACACCATATATTTT
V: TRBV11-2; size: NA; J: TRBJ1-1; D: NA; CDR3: CASSLDNRREAFF; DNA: TGTGCCAGCAGCTTAGATAACAGGCGTGAAGCTTTCTTT
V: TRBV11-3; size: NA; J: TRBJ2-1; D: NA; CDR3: CASSLASVYNEQFF; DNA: TGTGCCAGCAGCTTAGCTAGCGTATACAATGAGCAGTTCTTC
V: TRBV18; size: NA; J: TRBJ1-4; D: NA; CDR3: CASSPAGDEKLFF; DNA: TGTGCCAGCTCACCGGCGGGGGATGAAAAACTGTTTTTT
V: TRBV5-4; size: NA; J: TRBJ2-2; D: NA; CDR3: CASSSGTLNTGELFF; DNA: TGTGCCAGCAGCTCCGGGACTCTGAACACCGGGGAGCTGTTTTTT
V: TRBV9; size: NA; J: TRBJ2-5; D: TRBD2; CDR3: CASSGLAGGRETQYF; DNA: TGTGCCAGCAGCGGCCTAGCGGGGGGGCGTGAGACCCAGTACTTC
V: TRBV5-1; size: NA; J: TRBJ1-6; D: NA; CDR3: CASSLGRSDNSPLHF; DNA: TGCGCCAGCAGCTTGGGGAGATCGGATAATTCACCCCTCCACTTT
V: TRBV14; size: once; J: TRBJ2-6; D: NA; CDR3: CASSQAGGANVLTF; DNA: TGTGCCAGCAGCCAAGCCGGTGGGGCCAACGTCCTGACTTTC
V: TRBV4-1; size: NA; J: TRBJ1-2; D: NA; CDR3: CASSQPQDLYGYTF; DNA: TGCGCCAGCAGCCAACCACAGGACCTCTATGGCTACACCTTC
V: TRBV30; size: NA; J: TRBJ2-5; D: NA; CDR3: CAWTRDRGETQYF; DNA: TGTGCCTGGACCCGCGATCGTGGAGAGACCCAGTACTTC
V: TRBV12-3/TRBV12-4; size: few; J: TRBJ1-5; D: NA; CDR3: CASTLTAFQPQHF; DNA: TGTGCCAGCACCCTGACAGCGTTCCAGCCCCAGCATTTT
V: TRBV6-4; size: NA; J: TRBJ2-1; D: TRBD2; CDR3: CASSARLAGVYNEQFF; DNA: TGTGCCAGCAGTGCCCGACTAGCGGGGGTCTACAATGAGCAGTTCTTC
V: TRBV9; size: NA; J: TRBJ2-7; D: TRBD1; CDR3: CASSPDRITYEQYF; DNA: TGTGCCAGCAGCCCGGACAGGATAACCTACGAGCAGTACTTC
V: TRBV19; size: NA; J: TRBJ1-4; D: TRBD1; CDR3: CASNPTGGGEKLFF; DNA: TGTGCCAGTAACCCGACAGGGGGCGGTGAAAAACTGTTTTTT
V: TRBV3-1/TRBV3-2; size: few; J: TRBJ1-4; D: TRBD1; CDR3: CASTPRAAGGSFVEKLFF; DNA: TGTGCCAGCACCCCCCGCGCGGCAGGGGGCTCGTTTGTTGAAAAACTGTTTTTT
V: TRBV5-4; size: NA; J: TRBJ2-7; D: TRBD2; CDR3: CASSPELAGGSFEQYF; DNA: TGTGCCAGCAGCCCGGAATTAGCGGGGGGGTCGTTCGAGCAGTACTTC
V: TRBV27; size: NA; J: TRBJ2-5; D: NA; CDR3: CASSLYSQETQYF; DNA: TGTGCCAGCAGTTTATATAGTCAAGAGACCCAGTACTTC
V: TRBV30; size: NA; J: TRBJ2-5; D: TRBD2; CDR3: CAWSTGGHQETQYF; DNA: TGTGCCTGGAGTACGGGAGGACATCAAGAGACCCAGTACTTC
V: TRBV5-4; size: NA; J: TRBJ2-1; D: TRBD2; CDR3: CASSLVSGTSYNEQFF; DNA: TGTGCCAGCAGCTTAGTTAGCGGGACGAGCTACAATGAGCAGTTCTTC
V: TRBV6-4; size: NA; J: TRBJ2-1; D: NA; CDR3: CASSLEGSSSYNEQFF; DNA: TGTGCCAGCAGCCTGGAGGGTTCGAGCTCCTACAATGAGCAGTTCTTC
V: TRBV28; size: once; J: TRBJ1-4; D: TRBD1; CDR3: CASRRQGATNEKLFF; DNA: TGTGCCAGCAGGCGACAGGGGGCGACTAATGAAAAACTGTTTTTT
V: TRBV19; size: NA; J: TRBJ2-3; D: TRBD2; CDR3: CASSDSASGGTTDTQYF; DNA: TGTGCCAGTAGTGATTCCGCTAGCGGGGGCACCACAGATACGCAGTATTTT
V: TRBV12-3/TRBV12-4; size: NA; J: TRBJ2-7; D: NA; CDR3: CASRRRAETKNF; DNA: TGTGCCAGCCGCAGGCGGGCCGAGACGAAAAACTTC
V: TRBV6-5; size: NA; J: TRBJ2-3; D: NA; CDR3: CASSYSRDTQYF; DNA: TGTGCCAGCAGTTACTCGAGGGATACGCAGTATTTT
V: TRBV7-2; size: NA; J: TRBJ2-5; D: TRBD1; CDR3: CASRLTGQETQYF; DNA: TGTGCCAGCAGGCTGACAGGGCAAGAGACCCAGTACTTC
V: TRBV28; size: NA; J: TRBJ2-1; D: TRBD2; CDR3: CASVLAGGGNEQFF; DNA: TGTGCCAGCGTACTAGCGGGAGGAGGCAATGAGCAGTTCTTC
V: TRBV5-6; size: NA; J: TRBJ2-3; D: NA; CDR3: CASSLSVGGSIAADTQYF; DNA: TGTGCCAGCAGCTTGAGCGTTGGGGGCAGTATAGCCGCAGATACGCAGTATTTT
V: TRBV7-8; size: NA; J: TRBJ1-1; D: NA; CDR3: CASSYRTNTEAFF; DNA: TGTGCCAGCAGTTACAGGACCAACACTGAAGCTTTCTTT
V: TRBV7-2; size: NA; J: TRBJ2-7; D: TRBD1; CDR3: CASRRGQETYEQYF; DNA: TGTGCCAGCAGGAGGGGACAGGAGACCTACGAGCAGTACTTC
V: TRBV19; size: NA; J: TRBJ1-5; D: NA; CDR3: CASSLGVTVAGTTSNQPQHF; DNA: TGTGCCAGTAGTTTAGGAGTAACGGTGGCCGGGACAACTAGCAATCAGCCCCAGCATTTT
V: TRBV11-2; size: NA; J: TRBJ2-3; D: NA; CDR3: CASSLVVLDTDTQYF; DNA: TGTGCCAGCAGCTTAGTTGTCCTAGACACAGATACGCAGTATTTT
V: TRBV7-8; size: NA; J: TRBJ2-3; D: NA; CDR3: CASSPQGSLTDTQYF; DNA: TGTGCCAGCAGCCCCCAGGGTTCCCTCACAGATACGCAGTATTTT
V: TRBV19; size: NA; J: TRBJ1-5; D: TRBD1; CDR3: CASRLDRGWNQPQHF; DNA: TGTGCCAGTAGGTTGGACAGGGGATGGAATCAGCCCCAGCATTTT
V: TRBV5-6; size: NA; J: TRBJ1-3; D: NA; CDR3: CASSLRLSGNTIYF; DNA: TGTGCCAGCAGCTTACGACTCTCTGGAAACACCATATATTTT
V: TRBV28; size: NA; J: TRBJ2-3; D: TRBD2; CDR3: CASSSPAGGTDTQYF; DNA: TGTGCCAGCAGTTCACCAGCGGGGGGCACAGATACGCAGTATTTT
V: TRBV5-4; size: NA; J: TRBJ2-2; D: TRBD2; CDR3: CACTKSGRALNTGELFF; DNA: TGTGCCTGTACTAAGAGCGGGAGGGCCCTGAACACCGGGGAGCTGTTTTTT
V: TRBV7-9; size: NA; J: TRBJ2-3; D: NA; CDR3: CASSLGGIGTDTQYF; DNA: TGTGCCAGCAGCTTAGGCGGGATTGGCACAGATACGCAGTATTTT
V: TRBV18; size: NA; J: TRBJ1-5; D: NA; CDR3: CASSPPGTGNQPQHF; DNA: TGTGCCAGCTCACCACCGGGGACTGGCAATCAGCCCCAGCATTTT
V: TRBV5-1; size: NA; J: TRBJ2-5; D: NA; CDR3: CASSLGARETQYF; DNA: TGCGCCAGCAGCTTGGGGGCCCGAGAGACCCAGTACTTC
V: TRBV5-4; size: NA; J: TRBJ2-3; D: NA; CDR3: CASSFTGTPRTDTQYF; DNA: TGTGCCAGCAGCTTTACCGGGACTCCTCGCACAGATACGCAGTATTTT
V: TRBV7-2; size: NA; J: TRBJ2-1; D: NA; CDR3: CASSLGSDEQFF; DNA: TGTGCCAGCAGCTTAGGGTCAGATGAGCAGTTCTTC
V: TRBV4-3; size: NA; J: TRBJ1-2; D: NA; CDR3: CASSQDRAGATYGYTF; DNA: TGCGCCAGCAGCCAAGATCGGGCGGGGGCGACCTATGGCTACACCTTC
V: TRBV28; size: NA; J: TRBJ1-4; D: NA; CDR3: CASSLGSRPEKLFF; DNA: TGTGCCAGCAGTTTGGGCAGCCGTCCTGAAAAACTGTTTTTT